These 21 T cell receptor beta chains originate from one sample sequenced in a study of human T cells and chemical hapten exposure. Time point of the sample: patch test 3, about 24 weeks after DPC sensitization. The treatment here: therapeutic diphenylcyclopropenone sensitization with weekly scalp DPC. TCRdb processed the RACE reads anew with MiXCR; each CDR3 protein has one entry. The sample carries roughly 90,000 distinct CDR3 sequences, roughly 11% recorded once. Sample: whole blood, taken in connection with sensitization to the hapten diphenylcyclopropenone (DPC). The receptors stem from a woman in her 30s with alopecia areata. Some clones in this sample may be carry-over from other donors' samples.

The chain uses TRBV6-2 or TRBV6-3 and TRBJ1-1, with TRBD1 matching over 7 bases. CDR1 is MNHEY and CDR2 is SVGEGT in the germline V gene. This CDR3 comprises 14 residues. J was trimmed by 1 base and V by 3 bases; bases with no gene match: 2. CDR3 sequence: CASSYGQANTEAFF. The CDR3 coding sequence is TGTGCCAGCAGTTATGGACAGGCGAACACTGAAGCTTTCTTT.

This clonotype was detected ten times or more. V and J are TRBV24-1 and TRBJ2-3; D possibly corresponds to TRBD2 (6 bases). The CDR3 covers 15 residues. The V end lost 5 bases, the J end lost 1 base, and 12 bases lay between the germline ends. Germline lookup yields CDR1 KGHDR and CDR2 SFDVKD. The CDR3, as DNA: TGTGCCACCAGTGGAATACCGGGAGGCACAGATACGCAGTATTTT. The encoded protein is CATSGIPGGTDTQYF.

The table lists this clonotype with a few counts. V gene TRBV3-1 combines with J gene TRBJ2-6; D is unresolved. In germline, CDR1 is LGHDT, CDR2 YNNKEL (reference sequence). This CDR3 has 18 residues. The V end was cut by 4 bases, the J end by 0 bases, with 16 bases between. CDR3 amino acids: CASSPNPFVFSGANVLTF. As DNA, the CDR3 is TGTGCCAGCAGCCCAAACCCCTTCGTTTTCTCTGGGGCCAACGTCCTGACTTTC.

The CDR3 nucleotides are TGTGCCAGCAGACGTCTGGGTTCACCCCTCCACTTT. It specifies CASRRLGSPLHF. The rearrangement uses TRBV28 and TRBJ1-6; D is unclear. The CDR3 length is 12 residues. V was pared by 6 bases and J by 9 bases, with 9 bases between. Germline CDR1 and CDR2: MDHEN and SYDVKM.

To note about this clonotype: At one boundary the junction diverges from the germline segment, which might be a read error. The chain has TRBV2 and TRBJ1-1, with 7 positions matching TRBD1. Germline V gene data show CDR1 as SNHLY and CDR2 as FYNNEI. This CDR3 spans 16 amino acids. The CDR3 protein is CVSSPRAGGTNTEAFF. In nucleotides, the CDR3 is TGTGTCAGCAGCCCACGGGCAGGGGGGACGAACACTGAAGCTTTCTTT.

Many counts were recorded for this clonotype. The V gene is TRBV20-1, the J gene TRBJ2-1; D gene unclear. There are 15 residues in the CDR3. Germline values: CDR1 DFQATT, CDR2 SNEGSKA (reference sequence). V was pared by 3 bases and J by 5 bases, with 17 bases between. The CDR3 nucleotides are TGCAGTGCTAGTCACCCTACGGCTAGGGACAATGAGCAGTTCTTC. Translating gives CSASHPTARDNEQFF.

The V gene is TRBV2, the J gene TRBJ1-3; D possibly corresponds to TRBD1 (6 bases). V shed 6 bases and J shed 8 bases, with 20 bases lying between them. CDR1 is SNHLY and CDR2 is FYNNEI in the germline V gene. The CDR3 runs 15 residues. The CDR3 nucleotides read TGTGCCAGCAGGAGTCCGCCGTGGGGGCGGGACACCATATATTTT. This gives the protein CASRSPPWGRDTIYF.

The rearrangement joins TRBV6-4 to TRBJ1-1; 7 nucleotides match TRBD1. The V segment lost 0 bases and the J segment 1 base; nucleotides outside the gene matches: 5. Per the germline V gene, CDR1 is MRHNA and CDR2 is SNTAGT. The CDR3 is made up of 16 amino acids. The CDR3 DNA follows: TGTGCCAGCAGTGACTCCGGCAGGGGGACGAACACTGAAGCTTTCTTT. Protein sequence: CASSDSGRGTNTEAFF.

At least ten counts were recorded for this clonotype. The CDR3 nucleotides read TGTGCCAGCAGTTTTAGCGGTGCAGAGACCCAGTACTTC. Translation: CASSFSGAETQYF. The chain recombines TRBV12-3 or TRBV12-4 with TRBJ2-5; maybe TRBD2 (6 bases). V lost 3 bases and J 4 bases, leaving 9 bases between the germline ends. This CDR3 has 13 residues.

This clonotype has a count of ten or more. The CDR3 is CASSSQYSGANVLTF. CDR3 nucleotide sequence: TGTGCCAGCAGTTCCCAGTACTCTGGGGCCAACGTCCTGACTTTC. The chain uses TRBV27 and TRBJ2-6; D is ambiguous. In germline, CDR1 is MNHEY, CDR2 SMNVEV (reference sequence). The CDR3 has 15 amino acids. V was clipped by 4 bases and J by 0 bases, with 7 bases between them. Full variable domain (rest looked up from reference TRBV27 and TRBJ2-6): EAQVTQNPRYLITVTGKKLTVTCSQNMNHEYMSWYRQDPGLGLRQIYYSMNVEVTDKGDVPEGYKVSRKEKRNFPLILESPSPNQTSLYFCASSSQYSGANVLTFGAGSRLTVL.

This clonotype showed up many times. The chain's CDR3 is CASAGNSQPQHF. DNA for the CDR3: TGTGCCAGCGCAGGGAACAGTCAGCCCCAGCATTTT. The V call is TRBV2, the J call TRBJ1-5, with D maybe TRBD1 (5 bases). The CDR3 covers 12 residues. CDR1 is SNHLY, CDR2 FYNNEI, per germline. The germline V and J ends were trimmed by 8 bases and 6 bases, with 11 bases remaining between them.

This clonotype showed up just a few times. This chain uses TRBV6-1 with TRBJ2-5; D call uncertain. Germline values: CDR1 MNHNS, CDR2 SASEGT. The V end lost 1 base, the J end lost 7 bases, and 4 bases lay between the germline ends. The CDR3 length is 11 residues. The CDR3 DNA is TGTGCCAGCAGTGAAGTTGGGACCCAGTACTTC. This sequence encodes CASSEVGTQYF.

This clonotype has ten or more counts. V usage is TRBV3-1 and J usage is TRBJ1-1, with D unresolved. The CDR3 has 12 amino acids. Germline lookup yields CDR1 LGHDT and CDR2 YNNKEL (reference sequence). With 1 base removed from V and 6 bases from J, the gap between germline ends came to 6 bases. The CDR3 DNA reads as TGTGCCAGCAGCCAAGGCGGGCCTGAAGCTTTCTTT. It yields the protein CASSQGGPEAFF.

Ten or more counts support this clonotype. This chain uses TRBV7-9 with TRBJ2-1; TRBD2 agrees at 9 bases. From germline, CDR1 is SEHNR and CDR2 FQNEAQ (reference sequence). V lost 8 bases, J lost 6 bases, and 5 bases stayed unmatched. The CDR3 contains 13 residues. For the CDR3, the DNA is TGTGCCAGCGGGCGGGAGGGTCTCAATGAGCAGTTCTTC. It translates to CASGREGLNEQFF.

The chain couples TRBV7-6 to TRBJ2-7, with 12 nucleotides matching TRBD2. The V and J ends lost 0 bases and 0 bases, in that order; junction bases with no gene match: 6. CDR3 length equals 18 residues. CDR1 is SGHVS, CDR2 FNYEAQ, per germline. The CDR3 DNA follows: TGTGCCAGCAGCTTAGCCCCGACTAGCGGGGGAAGCTCCTACGAGCAGTACTTC. Translation: CASSLAPTSGGSSYEQYF. The full variable domain, rest sourced from reference TRBV7-6 and TRBJ2-7, is GAGVSQSPRYKVTKRGQDVALRCDPISGHVSLYWYRQALGQGPEFLTYFNYEAQQDKSGLPNDRFSAERPEGSISTLTIQRTEQRDSAMYRCASSLAPTSGGSSYEQYFGPGTRLTVT.

This clonotype was picked up many times. The V gene is TRBV7-9, the J gene TRBJ2-5; unclear D gene. The CDR3 is 15 amino acids. Germline V gene lookup returns CDR1 SEHNR and CDR2 FQNEAQ (reference sequence). The ends were cut back, 0 bases at V and 2 bases at J, with 10 bases in the middle. The CDR3 sequence: CASSLAATLQETQYF. The CDR3 DNA is TGTGCCAGCAGCTTAGCCGCGACTTTACAAGAGACCCAGTACTTC. The whole variable domain, filled in from reference TRBV7-9 and TRBJ2-5, reads DTGVSQNPRHKITKRGQNVTFRCDPISEHNRLYWYRQTLGQGPEFLTYFQNEAQLEKSRLLSDRFSAERPKGSFSTLEIQRTEQGDSAMYLCASSLAATLQETQYFGPGTRLLVL.

There are many counts of this clonotype. The chain employs TRBV7-9 and TRBJ2-6; D is perhaps TRBD1 (5 bases). This CDR3 is built from 17 residues. Germline-derived CDR1 and CDR2 are SEHNR and FQNEAQ (reference sequence). Trimming shortened V by 0 bases and J by 4 bases, and 13 bases separated the two germline ends. The chain's CDR3 is CASSLASGLWGANVLTF. The CDR3 DNA reads TGTGCCAGCAGCTTAGCTTCAGGGCTCTGGGGGGCCAACGTCCTGACTTTC. The full variable domain, completed using reference TRBV7-9 and TRBJ2-6, is DTGVSQNPRHKITKRGQNVTFRCDPISEHNRLYWYRQTLGQGPEFLTYFQNEAQLEKSRLLSDRFSAERPKGSFSTLEIQRTEQGDSAMYLCASSLASGLWGANVLTFGAGSRLTVL.

This clonotype came up a few times. In nucleotides, the CDR3 is TGTGCCAGCAGCCCCACCGGGACTAGCGGATACAATGAGCAGTTCTTC. Residues: CASSPTGTSGYNEQFF. The V call is TRBV7-9, the J call TRBJ2-1; 11 nucleotides agree with TRBD2. Germline CDR1 is SEHNR and CDR2 is FQNEAQ (reference sequence). With V trimmed by 5 bases and J by 4 bases, 7 bases remained unmatched. The CDR3 has 16 amino acids.

CDR3 protein: CASSPGTGVSTEAFF. The DNA for the CDR3 is TGTGCCAGCAGCCCCGGGACAGGAGTCTCCACTGAAGCTTTCTTT. V usage is TRBV11-2 and J usage is TRBJ1-1; 8 positions agree with TRBD1. The CDR3 runs 15 residues. Trimming removed 5 bases from V and 4 bases from J; junction bases left unmatched: 9. Germline values: CDR1 SGHAT, CDR2 FQNNGV.

This clonotype was detected a few times. The J gene is TRBJ1-1, the V gene TRBV20-1, with 9 bases aligning to TRBD1. CDR1 and CDR2 (germline): DFQATT, SNEGSKA (reference sequence). The J segment lost 10 bases and the V segment lost 6 bases, leaving 15 bases of the junction unmatched. CDR3 length: 14 residues. The CDR3 DNA reads TGCAGTGCGCCCCGGGACAGGGAAGTATGGGCAGCTTTCTTT. Residues: CSAPRDREVWAAFF.

This clonotype was detected a few times. The rearrangement links TRBV11-2 to TRBJ2-1; D is unclear. The CDR3 is 13 residues long. From germline, CDR1 is SGHAT and CDR2 FQNNGV. The V gene lost 5 bases and the J gene lost 1 base, with 6 bases spanning the gap. Here the CDR3 reads CASSGRSYNEQFF. Written as DNA, the CDR3 is TGTGCCAGCAGCGGACGGTCCTACAATGAGCAGTTCTTC. The full variable domain, in which reference TRBV11-2 and TRBJ2-1 provide the parts outside the CDR3, is EAGVAQSPRYKIIEKRQSVAFWCNPISGHATLYWYQQILGQGPKLLIQFQNNGVVDDSQLPKDRFSAERLKGVDSTLKIQPAKLEDSAVYLCASSGRSYNEQFFGPGTRLTVL.